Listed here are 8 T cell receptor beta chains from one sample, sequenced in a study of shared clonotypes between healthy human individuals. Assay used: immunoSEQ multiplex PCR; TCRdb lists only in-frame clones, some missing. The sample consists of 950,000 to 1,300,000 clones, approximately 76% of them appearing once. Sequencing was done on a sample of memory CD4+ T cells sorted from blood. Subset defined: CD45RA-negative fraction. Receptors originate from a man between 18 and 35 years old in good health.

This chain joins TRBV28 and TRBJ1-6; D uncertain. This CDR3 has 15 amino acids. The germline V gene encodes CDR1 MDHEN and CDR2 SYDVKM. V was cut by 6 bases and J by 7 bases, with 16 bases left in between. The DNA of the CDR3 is TGTGCCAGCAGCCTACGGACTCTGGGGAATTCACCCCTCCACTTT. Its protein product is CASSLRTLGNSPLHF.

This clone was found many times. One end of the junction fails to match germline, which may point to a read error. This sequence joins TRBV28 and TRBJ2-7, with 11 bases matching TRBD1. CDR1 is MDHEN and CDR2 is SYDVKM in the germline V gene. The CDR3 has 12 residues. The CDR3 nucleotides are TGTGCCAGCAGTCTCCGGACAGGGGGCCCCCTCTTC. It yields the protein CASSLRTGGPLF.

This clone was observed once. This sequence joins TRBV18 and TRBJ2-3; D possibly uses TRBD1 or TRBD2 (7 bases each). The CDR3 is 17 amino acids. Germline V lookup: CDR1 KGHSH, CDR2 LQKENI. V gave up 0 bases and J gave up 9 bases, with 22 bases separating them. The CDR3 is CASSPPSQGGTGTTQYF. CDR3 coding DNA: TGTGCCAGCTCACCACCGTCGCAGGGGGGGACCGGGACGACGCAGTATTTT.

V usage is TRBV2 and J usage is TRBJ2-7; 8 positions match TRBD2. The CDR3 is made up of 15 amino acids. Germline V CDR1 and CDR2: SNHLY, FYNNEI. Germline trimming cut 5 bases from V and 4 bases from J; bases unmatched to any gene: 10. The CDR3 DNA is TGTGCCAGCAGTCCTTCCGGGACTAGACTTTACGAGCAGTACTTC. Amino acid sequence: CASSPSGTRLYEQYF.

CDR3 coding DNA: TGTGCCAGCAGATCCGGGATGAATGTCGAGCAGTACTTC. This sequence encodes CASRSGMNVEQYF. The J gene is TRBJ2-7, the V gene TRBV5-6; a possible D gene is TRBD2 (5 bases). Trimming shortened V by 5 bases and J by 6 bases, and 15 bases separated the two germline ends. CDR1 is SGHDT, CDR2 YYEEEE, per germline. The CDR3 runs to 13 residues. The whole variable domain, filled in from reference TRBV5-6 and TRBJ2-7, reads DAGVTQSPTHLIKTRGQQVTLRCSPKSGHDTVSWYQQALGQGPQFIFQYYEEEERQRGNFPDRFSGHQFPNYSSELNVNALLLGDSALYLCASRSGMNVEQYFGPGTRLTVT.

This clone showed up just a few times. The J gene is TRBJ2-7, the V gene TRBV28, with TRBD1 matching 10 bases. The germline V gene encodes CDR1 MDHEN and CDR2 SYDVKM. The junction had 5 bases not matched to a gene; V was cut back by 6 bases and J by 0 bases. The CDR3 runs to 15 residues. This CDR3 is CASSPTGGSSYEQYF. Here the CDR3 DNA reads TGTGCCAGCAGCCCGACAGGGGGCAGCTCCTACGAGCAGTACTTC.

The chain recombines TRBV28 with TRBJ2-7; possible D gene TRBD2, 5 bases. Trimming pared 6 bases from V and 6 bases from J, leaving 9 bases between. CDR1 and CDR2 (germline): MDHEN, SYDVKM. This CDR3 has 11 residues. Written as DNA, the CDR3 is TGTGCCAGCAGCGCGGACTTCGAGCAGTACTTC. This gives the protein CASSADFEQYF.

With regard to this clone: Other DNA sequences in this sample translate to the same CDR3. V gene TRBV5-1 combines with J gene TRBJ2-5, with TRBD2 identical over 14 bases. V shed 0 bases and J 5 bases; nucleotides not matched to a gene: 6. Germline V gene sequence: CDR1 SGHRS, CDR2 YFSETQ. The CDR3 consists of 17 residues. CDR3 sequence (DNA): TGCGCCAGCAGCTTGGCCGGGACTAGCGGGAGCGGTGAGACCCAGTACTTC. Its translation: CASSLAGTSGSGETQYF.